This T cell receptor (beta chain) was sequenced for a study of T cells in localized non-small cell lung cancer. Unmatched junction bases numbered 4, after V lost 6 bases and J lost 3 bases. The CDR3 has 14 amino acids. Per the germline V gene, CDR1 is MDHEN and CDR2 is SYDVKM. The repertoire was sequenced with immunoSEQ multiplex PCR; TCRdb's copy has only in-frame clones and lacks some. Counted here are about 59,000 clones, approximately 90% occurring once; the ten biggest clones make up about 20%. This clone was found once. The sequence came from a man aged 35 to 69 with stage I squamous cell lung carcinoma. This chain joins TRBV28 and TRBJ1-5; TRBD1 matches 8 bases. The material was peripheral blood, obtained before any cancer treatment. The CDR3 bases are TGTGCCAGCAGGCAGACAGGGGACAATCAGCCCCAGCATTTT. Its translation: CASRQTGDNQPQHF. Supplemented by reference TRBV28 and TRBJ1-5, the full variable domain reads DVKVTQSSRYLVKRTGEKVFLECVQDMDHENMFWYRQDPGLGLRLIYFSYDVKMKEKGDIPEGYSVSREKKERFSLILESASTNQTSMYLCASRQTGDNQPQHFGDGTRLSIL.